Listed below are T cell receptor beta chains from one sample, sequenced in a study of control samples from healthy donors and cancer patients. Sequencing was performed with immunoSEQ multiplex PCR; in TCRdb, only in-frame clones are kept and a portion is missing. The sample carries 100,000 to 150,000 clones, nearly 90% recorded once. Input material: PBMCs. Source of these receptors: a man aged 45 to 65 with head and neck cancer. CDR3s include the opening cysteine and the closing phenylalanine or tryptophan. Fields, in order: clone size, J gene, V gene, D gene, CDR3 DNA, CDR3 protein. A D gene is named only where the DNA matches it firmly. A row's size may be missing; if present it is once, few, many or a size class.

size: .
J: TRBJ2-7
V: TRBV6-5
D: .
DNA: TGTGCCAGCAGTTACTCAGGGGATCGGAACGAGCAGTACTTC
CDR3: CASSYSGDRNEQYF

size: once
J: TRBJ2-7
V: TRBV3-1/TRBV3-2
D: .
DNA: TGTGCCAGCAGCCAAGGAGGGCCTCCGTCCTACGAGCAGTACTTC
CDR3: CASSQGGPPSYEQYF

size: .
J: TRBJ1-5
V: TRBV7-2
D: .
DNA: TGTGCCAGCAGCTTAGCTAGGGGGGCAGGACAGCCCCAGCATTTT
CDR3: CASSLARGAGQPQHF

size: .
J: TRBJ2-7
V: TRBV4-1
D: TRBD2
DNA: TGCGCCAGCAGCCAAGACCGGCGGGAGGCCCCCTACGAGCAGTACTTC
CDR3: CASSQDRREAPYEQYF

size: once
J: TRBJ2-7
V: TRBV11-2
D: TRBD1
DNA: TGTGCCAGCAGCCGCCAGGGGGTTCCGGGCGAGCAGTACTTC
CDR3: CASSRQGVPGEQYF

size: once
J: TRBJ1-2
V: TRBV18
D: .
DNA: TGTGCCAGCTCACCAGACGGGGGAGCGTCTTACTATGGCTACACCTTC
CDR3: CASSPDGGASYYGYTF

size: .
J: TRBJ2-5
V: TRBV13
D: TRBD2
DNA: TGTGCCAGCAGCTGGGGGACTACCCCAGAGACCCAGTACTTC
CDR3: CASSWGTTPETQYF

size: .
J: TRBJ1-1
V: TRBV3-1/TRBV3-2
D: .
DNA: TGTGCCAGCAGCCAAGAAGTGGGGGGGACGAGTGGTTTCCAAGCTTTCTTT
CDR3: CASSQEVGGTSGFQAFF

size: .
J: TRBJ2-5
V: TRBV27
D: TRBD2
DNA: TGTGCCAGCAGTCCCAGGGACCGACCGGGAGGGGCCCAGTACTTC
CDR3: CASSPRDRPGGAQYF

size: .
J: TRBJ1-1
V: TRBV11-2
D: .
DNA: TGTGCCAGCAGCTTAGATCAATGGGGAAACACTGAAGCTTTCTTT
CDR3: CASSLDQWGNTEAFF

size: .
J: TRBJ2-7
V: TRBV28
D: TRBD1
DNA: TGTGCCAGCTGGGACAGGGGGCGATCGATCGAGCAGTACTTC
CDR3: CASWDRGRSIEQYF

size: .
J: TRBJ1-1
V: TRBV4-1
D: .
DNA: TGCGCCAGCAGCCCTCAGGAGAACACTGAAGCTTTCTTT
CDR3: CASSPQENTEAFF